This entry lists 30 T cell receptor beta chains sequenced from one sample in a study of cytomegalovirus exposure and HLA in healthy donors. With 60 Vbeta and 13 Jbeta primers, the PCR was carried out. Using immunoSEQ multiplex PCR, the repertoire was profiled, and TCRdb retains in-frame clones only, with some absent. The sample carries some 100,000 clones, roughly 80% recorded once. The sequenced sample consisted of PBMCs. All receptors come from a male donor in good health and CMV-seropositive.

This chain connects TRBV7-9 to TRBJ1-4, with TRBD1 matching over 7 bases. Germline trimming cut 5 bases from V and 6 bases from J; bases unmatched to any gene: 9. Germline CDR1 is SEHNR and CDR2 is FQNEAQ (reference sequence). This CDR3 contains 15 residues. The CDR3 nucleotides are TGTGCCAGCAGCACCAGACAGGGCGGTGATGAAAAACTGTTTTTT. Its protein is CASSTRQGGDEKLFF.

The genes are TRBV19 and TRBJ1-5; 8 bases are shared with TRBD1. V gave up 3 bases and J gave up 5 bases; unmatched junction bases: 3. Germline V gene data show CDR1 as LNHDA and CDR2 as SQIVND (reference sequence). This CDR3 region has 14 residues. The CDR3 sequence is CASSIGTGHQPQHF. CDR3 in DNA: TGTGCCAGTAGTATCGGGACAGGCCATCAGCCCCAGCATTTT.

V gene TRBV10-3 combines with J gene TRBJ1-5, with TRBD1 matching 8 bases. V was pared by 11 bases and J by 7 bases, with 16 bases of the junction left unmatched. The CDR3 is 15 residues long. The V gene's germline CDR1 is ENHRY and CDR2 SYGVKD. The DNA for the CDR3 is TGTGCCTCCAATCCATCAGGGGGCATCGAACAGCCCCAGCATTTT. Amino acid sequence: CASNPSGGIEQPQHF.

This sequence joins TRBV7-8 and TRBJ1-4; 8 nucleotides match TRBD1. The V gene end was trimmed by 5 bases and the J gene end by 3 bases; junction bases not matched to a gene: 5. This CDR3 has 15 amino acids. CDR1 and CDR2 from the germline V gene are SGHVS and FQNEAQ. CDR3 coding DNA: TGTGCCAGCAGCCCCCGGACAGGGCCTAATGAAAAACTGTTTTTT. As protein: CASSPRTGPNEKLFF. Together with reference TRBV7-8 and TRBJ1-4, the CDR3 gives the full variable domain: GAGVSQSPRYKVAKRGQDVALRCDPISGHVSLFWYQQALGQGPEFLTYFQNEAQLDKSGLPSDRFFAERPEGSVSTLKIQRTQQEDSAVYLCASSPRTGPNEKLFFGSGTQLSVL.

As DNA, the CDR3 is TGCAGCGGAGTAGCGGGGACGCATACGCAGTATTTT. Translating it yields CSGVAGTHTQYF. The rearrangement joins TRBV29-1 to TRBJ2-3; 8 nucleotides line up with TRBD2. The germline CDR1 and CDR2 sequences are SQVTM and ANQGSEA. V gave up 7 bases and J gave up 7 bases; unmatched junction bases: 7. This CDR3 is built from 12 residues.

The rearrangement links TRBV27 to TRBJ1-6, with TRBD1 identical over 8 bases. J lost 10 bases, V lost 6 bases, and 5 bases had no gene match. This CDR3 is built from 13 residues. Looked up from germline, CDR1 is MNHEY and CDR2 is SMNVEV (reference sequence). CDR3 loop: CASRGTGGSPLHF. CDR3 coding DNA: TGTGCCAGCAGGGGGACAGGAGGGTCACCCCTCCACTTT.

In this sample, this clone turned up once. The chain carries TRBV4-3 and TRBJ1-2, with 7 bases aligning to TRBD1. Germline CDR1 LGHNA, CDR2 YSLEER. J was trimmed by 5 bases and V by 4 bases; bases with no gene match: 4. CDR3 length: 13 amino acids. The DNA of the CDR3 is TGCGCCAGCAGCCCGGGACAGTCGTATGGCTACACCTTC. It specifies CASSPGQSYGYTF.

Comment on this clone: The CDR3 does not close with the conserved phenylalanine or tryptophan, likely indicating a read error. The J gene is TRBJ2-7, the V gene TRBV2; unclear D gene. V was clipped by 4 bases and J by 4 bases, with 5 bases between them. Germline values: CDR1 SNHLY, CDR2 FYNNEI. The CDR3 spans 11 residues. Written as DNA, the CDR3 is TGTGCCAGCAGTGCCAGGTACGAGCAGTACCTC. Protein: CASSARYEQYL.

This clone was counted only a few times. The V and J genes are TRBV6-6 and TRBJ1-2, with 7 nucleotides matching TRBD1. CDR3 length equals 14 residues. CDR1 and CDR2 from the germline V gene are MNHNY and SVGAGI (reference sequence). With V trimmed by 5 bases and J by 4 bases, 7 bases remained unmatched. CDR3 sequence (DNA): TGTGCCAGCAGTCTAGACAGGGCTAGCTATGGCTACACCTTC. Translated: CASSLDRASYGYTF.

The rearrangement joins TRBV7-6 to TRBJ2-1; 11 bases align to TRBD2. CDR3 length: 17 amino acids. The germline gives CDR1 SGHVS, CDR2 FNYEAQ. The J segment lost 4 bases and the V segment lost 0 bases, leaving 5 bases of the junction unmatched. This CDR3 is CASSLAGSGGAYNEQFF. In DNA form, the CDR3 reads TGTGCCAGCAGCTTAGCTGGTAGCGGGGGGGCGTACAATGAGCAGTTCTTC.

The V and J genes are TRBV2 and TRBJ1-5; 9 bases match TRBD1. Trimming took 6 bases from V and 5 from J; bases not matched to a gene: 2. Germline assignment: CDR1 SNHLY and CDR2 FYNNEI. The CDR3 loop spans 13 amino acids. In DNA form, the CDR3 reads TGTGCCAGCAGGAGGACAGGGGATCAGCCCCAGCATTTT. This sequence encodes CASRRTGDQPQHF.

This clone occurred once. J is TRBJ2-1 and V is TRBV7-8; D may be TRBD1 (6 bases). Germline V gene lookup returns CDR1 SGHVS and CDR2 FQNEAQ. V was shortened by 4 bases and J by 4 bases, with 14 bases between the two germline ends. The CDR3 length is 15 residues. In DNA, the CDR3 is TGTGCCAGCAGCTCCAGGGGAGCAGGGTACAATGAGCAGTTCTTC. Protein sequence: CASSSRGAGYNEQFF.

This clone was found once. The chain couples TRBV10-3 to TRBJ1-2, with D perhaps matching TRBD1 (5 bases). Germline CDR1 reads ENHRY; CDR2 reads SYGVKD. The germline V and J ends were trimmed by 3 bases and 8 bases, with 13 bases remaining between them. The CDR3 runs to 13 residues. CDR3 loop: CAISDEETEGYTF. CDR3 coding DNA: TGTGCCATCAGTGACGAGGAGACAGAAGGCTACACCTTC.

The count of this clone is one. CDR3 protein: CASSLRTGDGYGYTF. The DNA of the CDR3 is TGTGCCAGTAGTTTAAGGACAGGGGATGGCTATGGCTACACCTTC. This rearrangement joins TRBV19 to TRBJ1-2; 9 positions agree with TRBD1. Germline CDR1 LNHDA, CDR2 SQIVND (reference sequence). Germline trimming cut 5 bases from V and 4 bases from J; bases unmatched to any gene: 8. The CDR3 is made up of 15 amino acids.

V gene TRBV30 combines with J gene TRBJ2-1; D is possibly TRBD2 (6 bases). The CDR3 extends over 15 amino acids. The germline V gene has CDR1 GTSNPN and CDR2 SVGIG (reference sequence). The V gene lost 3 bases and the J gene lost 7 bases, with 19 bases spanning the gap. The CDR3 region has the DNA TGTGCCTGGAGCAAACTAACGAGGGACTTTAATGAGCAGTTCTTC. Translated: CAWSKLTRDFNEQFF.

The chain is built from TRBV14 and TRBJ1-2; a possible D gene is TRBD1 (5 bases). The CDR3 is 13 residues long. Germline V CDR1 and CDR2: SGHDN, FVKESK. V was pared by 5 bases and J by 6 bases, with 13 bases between. CDR3 amino acids: CASSVTGLDGYTF. The CDR3 coding sequence is TGTGCCAGCAGCGTTACAGGTTTGGATGGCTACACCTTC.

The CDR3 reads CASSPDPRGLNEKLFF. CDR3 nucleotide sequence: TGTGCCAGCAGCCCCGACCCCAGGGGCCTTAATGAAAAACTGTTTTTT. V is TRBV7-8 and J is TRBJ1-4; weak D call: TRBD1 (6 bases). The V and J ends lost 5 bases and 4 bases respectively, with 17 bases between them. Per the germline V gene, CDR1 is SGHVS and CDR2 is FQNEAQ. This CDR3 spans 16 amino acids.

J is TRBJ1-2 and V is TRBV9; tentative D call: TRBD1 (6 bases). Trimming left V 4 bases short and J 2 bases short, with 18 bases between. Germline CDR1 reads SGDLS; CDR2 reads YYNGEE. This CDR3 is built from 16 residues. CDR3 nucleotide sequence: TGTGCCAGCAGCCCATATGACAGGATTCTAAACTATGGCTACACCTTC. Residues: CASSPYDRILNYGYTF. The complete variable domain, with remaining parts taken from reference TRBV9 and TRBJ1-2, reads DSGVTQTPKHLITATGQRVTLRCSPRSGDLSVYWYQQSLDQGLQFLIQYYNGEERAKGNILERFSAQQFPDLHSELNLSSLELGDSALYFCASSPYDRILNYGYTFGSGTRLTVV.

The V gene is TRBV2, the J gene TRBJ1-1; D unclear. V was trimmed by 3 bases and J by 4 bases, leaving 15 bases between them. The CDR3 covers 15 residues. The germline V gene encodes CDR1 SNHLY and CDR2 FYNNEI. The CDR3 DNA is TGTGCCAGCAGTGATAGTTACTCCGGGAGCACTGAAGCTTTCTTT. Translating gives CASSDSYSGSTEAFF. Full variable domain (remainder filled in from reference TRBV2 and TRBJ1-1): EPEVTQTPSHQVTQMGQEVILRCVPISNHLYFYWYRQILGQKVEFLVSFYNNEISEKSEIFDDQFSVERPDGSNFTLKIRSTKLEDSAMYFCASSDSYSGSTEAFFGQGTRLTVV.

The V gene is TRBV10-3, the J gene TRBJ1-1; D gene ambiguous. V lost 10 bases to trimming and J lost 1 base, with 10 bases between them. Germline lookup yields CDR1 ENHRY and CDR2 SYGVKD. The CDR3 runs to 12 residues. The DNA for the CDR3 is TGTGCCACGAGGGTCGCGAACACTGAAGCTTTCTTT. Translated, it gives CATRVANTEAFF.

The gene calls are TRBV11-3 and TRBJ2-5; the D gene is possibly TRBD1 (5 bases). In germline, CDR1 is SGHNT, CDR2 YENEEA. CDR3 length: 16 amino acids. Trimming pared 3 bases from V and 5 bases from J, leaving 19 bases between. The CDR3 coding sequence is TGTGCCAGCAGCTTGGGCCAGTTCGGCAGGGCTGAGACCCAGTACTTC. This gives the protein CASSLGQFGRAETQYF.

The J gene is TRBJ2-7, the V gene TRBV27, with D uncertain. Germline loops: CDR1 MNHEY, CDR2 SMNVEV (reference sequence). V lost 8 bases and J 0 bases, leaving 11 bases between the germline ends. The length of the CDR3 is 13 residues. The CDR3 region has the DNA TGTGCCAGCGGAGCCCCGGGCTCCTACGAGCAGTACTTC. It specifies CASGAPGSYEQYF.

The gene calls are TRBV4-1 and TRBJ2-3, with 10 bases aligning to TRBD2. CDR1 is MGHRA and CDR2 is YSYEKL in the germline V gene. The CDR3 length is 16 residues. Trimming took 2 bases from V and 4 from J; bases not matched to a gene: 6. The CDR3 DNA sequence: TGCGCCAGCAGCCAATTTGAGCGGGGGGGCTCAGATACGCAGTATTTT. This gives the protein CASSQFERGGSDTQYF.

A word on this clone: Relative to the germline gene, one junction end is altered; a read error may explain this. Additional DNA sequences in this sample encode the identical CDR3. V and J are TRBV6-5 and TRBJ1-4, with D uncertain. The CDR3 contains 13 residues. Looked up from germline, CDR1 is MNHEY and CDR2 is SVGAGI. CDR3 sequence: CASSFIGGEKLFF. For the CDR3, the DNA is TGTGCCAGCAGTTTCATAGGCGGGGAAAAACTATTTTTT.

The chain joins TRBV6-1 to TRBJ2-1; the match to TRBD1 covers 8 bases. The CDR3 has 13 amino acids. With V trimmed by 5 bases and J by 9 bases, 6 bases remained unmatched. From germline, CDR1 is MNHNS and CDR2 SASEGT. CDR3 amino acids: CASSKTGESEQFF. For the CDR3, the DNA is TGTGCCAGCAGTAAGACAGGGGAGAGTGAGCAGTTCTTC.

This sequence joins TRBV30 and TRBJ1-2; 9 nucleotides match TRBD1. The CDR3 extends over 14 amino acids. Germline loops: CDR1 GTSNPN, CDR2 SVGIG (reference sequence). V lost 1 base, J lost 4 bases, and 4 bases stayed unmatched. The CDR3 sequence: CAWSADRGTYGYTF. The CDR3 DNA sequence: TGTGCCTGGAGTGCGGACAGGGGAACCTATGGCTACACCTTC.

This sequence joins TRBV29-1 and TRBJ1-5; tentative D call: TRBD1 (5 bases). Trimming cost V 7 bases and J 6 bases, with 16 bases left between them. CDR1 and CDR2 (germline): SQVTM, ANQGSEA. The CDR3 loop spans 13 amino acids. The CDR3 sequence: CSGSGGMGQPQHF. DNA for the CDR3: TGCAGCGGTTCCGGGGGTATGGGTCAGCCCCAGCATTTT.

V is TRBV5-5 and J is TRBJ2-7, with D possibly TRBD2 on 6 matching bases. The length of the CDR3 is 13 residues. Looked up from germline, CDR1 is SGHKS and CDR2 is YYEKEE (reference sequence). Between the trimmed V and J ends, which lost 3 bases and 5 bases, there was a span of 12 bases. CDR3 sequence reads: CASSSRGNNEQYF. The CDR3, as DNA: TGTGCCAGCAGCTCCCGGGGGAATAACGAGCAGTACTTC.

This clone was seen only once. V and J are TRBV19 and TRBJ2-2; 7 bases agree with TRBD1. This CDR3 spans 17 amino acids. Germline values: CDR1 LNHDA, CDR2 SQIVND (reference sequence). The V and J ends lost 3 bases and 2 bases, in that order; junction bases with no gene match: 9. DNA of the CDR3: TGTGCCAGTAGTATTCCCTCCGGACAGGTTAACACCGGGGAGCTGTTTTTT. This gives the protein CASSIPSGQVNTGELFF.

The chain has TRBV11-3 and TRBJ1-2; perhaps TRBD1 as D (5 bases). Germline CDR1 is SGHNT and CDR2 is YENEEA. CDR3 length: 14 amino acids. Trimming cost V 5 bases and J 7 bases, with 17 bases left between them. In DNA, the CDR3 is TGTGCCAGCAGCCCGGGACTGTCCTATGCTGGCTACACCTTC. Encoded protein: CASSPGLSYAGYTF.